A selection of T cell receptor beta chains follows, all from one sample in a study of neurological immune-mediated disorders. TCRdb recomputed calls from the 5' RACE reads with MiXCR, one row per CDR3 protein. The data hold about 19,000 distinct CDR3 sequences, with roughly 2.7% observed a single time. Specimen: PBMCs. Receptors were obtained from a woman aged 18-29 years with multiple sclerosis. Each CDR3 is given with its conserved first and last residue.

v_gene	j_gene	len	CDR3aa
TRBV5-1	TRBJ2-7	15	CASSFGGGLFDEQYF
TRBV12-3/TRBV12-4	TRBJ1-5	12	CASSQNSLPQNF
TRBV12-3/TRBV12-4	TRBJ1-1	14	CASSRDIKGTEAFF
TRBV5-1	TRBJ2-1	11	CASRRDIEQFF
TRBV10-3	TRBJ2-2	15	CAISERGLNTGELFF
TRBV10-1	TRBJ2-3	18	CASSESLPWRTSTDTQYF
TRBV12-3/TRBV12-4	TRBJ2-7	15	CASSLASRGTYEQYF
TRBV10-3	TRBJ1-2	16	CAINEGFAGPNYGYTF
TRBV20-1	TRBJ2-3	13	CSAWSGNTDTQYF
TRBV9	TRBJ2-6	14	CASSVADGANVLTF
TRBV24-1	TRBJ1-4	15	CATSEGISTNEKLFF
TRBV25-1	TRBJ1-1	12	CASGNRGNEAFF
TRBV6-1	TRBJ2-3	17	CASSALFIGVSTDTQYF
TRBV7-6	TRBJ2-1	15	CASSSNDSPYNEQFF
TRBV5-6	TRBJ1-2	14	CASSMTERSYGYTF
TRBV15	TRBJ2-7	16	CATSRSKGTGTSEQYF
TRBV20-1	TRBJ2-1	14	CSAGQGGWVNEQFF
TRBV7-2	TRBJ1-5	15	CASSPGPQGNQPQHF
TRBV29-1	TRBJ1-2	14	CSVAERTPNYGYTF
TRBV5-1	TRBJ2-2	15	CASSLAGVNTGELFF
TRBV6-1	TRBJ1-2	16	CASSEAFGGSNYGYTF
TRBV2	TRBJ1-1	12	CASSASGWVAFF
TRBV5-1	TRBJ1-1	12	CASSLANTEAFF
TRBV5-1	TRBJ2-7	16	CASRSEAGSGVYEQYF
TRBV5-1	TRBJ2-5	15	CASSSDPGRQETQYF
TRBV3-1	TRBJ2-4	12	CASSSGGNIQYF
TRBV20-1	TRBJ2-3	17	CSASPSAGGLLTDTQYF
TRBV7-8	TRBJ2-2	13	CASSSDLSGELFF
TRBV14	TRBJ1-1	14	CASDLVGVNTEAFF
TRBV5-1	TRBJ2-5	13	CASSLDPPETQYF
TRBV3-1	TRBJ2-1	12	CASSKDHNEQFF
TRBV29-1	TRBJ2-5	13	CSVESGTTETQYF
TRBV6-5	TRBJ1-2	19	CASSARDRGFVGANYGYTF
TRBV20-1	TRBJ2-7	12	CSARTGGNEQYF
TRBV6-6	TRBJ2-2	17	CASSSLKFEPNTGELFF
TRBV5-6	TRBJ2-1	14	CASSLFDRNNEQFF
TRBV9	TRBJ2-1	14	CASSSGVAYNEQFF
TRBV9	TRBJ2-1	13	CASSGGGIGEQFF
TRBV10-3	TRBJ1-1	14	CATSRDFMNTEAFF
TRBV20-1	TRBJ1-6	13	CSADRARDSPLHF
TRBV10-2	TRBJ2-1	15	CASSERLVGYNEQFF
TRBV20-1	TRBJ2-3	12	CSARPGTDTQYF
TRBV20-1	TRBJ1-1	14	CSARTGGGRTEAFF
TRBV3-1	TRBJ2-3	14	CASSRGLAEDTQYF
TRBV6-5	TRBJ1-1	18	CASSYSVGTRVLNTEAFF
TRBV5-1	TRBJ2-7	15	CASSADRGRVYEQYF
TRBV15	TRBJ2-5	14	CATSRGGRGETQYF
TRBV20-1	TRBJ2-1	12	CSARRRENEQFF
TRBV20-1	TRBJ2-3	16	CSAMGGILSGSVTQYF
TRBV10-3	TRBJ1-1	15	CAITQAGLPNTEAFF
TRBV6-2/TRBV6-3	TRBJ2-7	12	CASSYRGYEQYF
TRBV5-1	TRBJ1-2	13	CASSKDGDYGYTF